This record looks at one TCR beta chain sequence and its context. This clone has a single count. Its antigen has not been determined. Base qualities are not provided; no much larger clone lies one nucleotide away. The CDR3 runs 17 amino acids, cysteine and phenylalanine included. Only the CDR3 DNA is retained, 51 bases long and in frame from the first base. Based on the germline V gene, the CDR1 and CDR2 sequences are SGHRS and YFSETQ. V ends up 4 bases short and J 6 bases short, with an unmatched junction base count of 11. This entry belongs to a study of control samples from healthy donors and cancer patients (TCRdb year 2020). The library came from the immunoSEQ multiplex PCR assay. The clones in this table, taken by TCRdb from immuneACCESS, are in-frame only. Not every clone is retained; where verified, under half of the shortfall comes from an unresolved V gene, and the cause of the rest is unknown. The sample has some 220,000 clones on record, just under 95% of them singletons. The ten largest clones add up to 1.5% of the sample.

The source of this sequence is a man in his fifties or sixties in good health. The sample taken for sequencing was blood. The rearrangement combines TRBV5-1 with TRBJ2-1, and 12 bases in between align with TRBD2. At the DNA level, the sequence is TGCGCCAGCAGCCTAAAGACTAGCGGGGGCCCAGGCAATGAGCAGTTCTTC. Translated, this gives CASSLKTSGGPGNEQFF. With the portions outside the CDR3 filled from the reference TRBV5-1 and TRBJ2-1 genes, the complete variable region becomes KAGVTQTPRYLIKTRGQQVTLSCSPISGHRSVSWYQQTPGQGLQFLFEYFSETQRNKGNFPGRFSGRQFSNSRSEMNVSTLELGDSALYLCASSLKTSGGPGNEQFFGPGTRLTVL.